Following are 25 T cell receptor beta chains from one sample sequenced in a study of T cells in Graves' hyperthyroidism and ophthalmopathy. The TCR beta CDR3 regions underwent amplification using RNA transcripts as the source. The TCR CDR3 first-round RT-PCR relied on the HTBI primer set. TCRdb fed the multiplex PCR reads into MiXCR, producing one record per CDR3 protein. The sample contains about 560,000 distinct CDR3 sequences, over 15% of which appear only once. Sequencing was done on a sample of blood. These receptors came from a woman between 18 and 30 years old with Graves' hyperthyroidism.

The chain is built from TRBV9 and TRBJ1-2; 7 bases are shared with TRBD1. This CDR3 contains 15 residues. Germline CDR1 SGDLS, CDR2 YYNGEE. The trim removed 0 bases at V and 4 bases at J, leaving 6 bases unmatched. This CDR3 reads CASSVAGAGGYGYTF. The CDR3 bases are TGTGCCAGCAGCGTAGCTGGGGCAGGGGGCTATGGCTACACCTTC. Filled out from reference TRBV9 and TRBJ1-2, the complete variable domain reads DSGVTQTPKHLITATGQRVTLRCSPRSGDLSVYWYQQSLDQGLQFLIQYYNGEERAKGNILERFSAQQFPDLHSELNLSSLELGDSALYFCASSVAGAGGYGYTFGSGTRLTVV.

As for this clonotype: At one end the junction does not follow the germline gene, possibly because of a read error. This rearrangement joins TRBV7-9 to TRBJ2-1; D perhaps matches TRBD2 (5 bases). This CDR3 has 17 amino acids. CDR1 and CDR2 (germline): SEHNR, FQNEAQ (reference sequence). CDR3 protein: CASSIAKSGQSYNEQFF. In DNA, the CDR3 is TGTGCCAGCAGCATAGCGAAGAGCGGCCAATCCTACAATGAGCAGTTCTTC.

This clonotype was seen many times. The chain's CDR3 is CASSQDRGYGYTF. The DNA of the CDR3 is TGTGCCAGCAGTCAAGACCGCGGCTATGGCTACACCTTC. The V gene is TRBV2, the J gene TRBJ1-2, with no clear D. Germline assignment: CDR1 SNHLY and CDR2 FYNNEI. The CDR3 totals 13 residues. V lost 5 bases and J lost 4, with 11 bases in between.

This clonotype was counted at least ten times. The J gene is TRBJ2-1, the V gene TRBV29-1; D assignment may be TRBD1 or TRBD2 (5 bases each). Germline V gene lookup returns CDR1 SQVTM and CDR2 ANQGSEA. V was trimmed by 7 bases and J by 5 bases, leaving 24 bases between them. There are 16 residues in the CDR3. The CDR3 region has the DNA TGCAGCGCCGGGCGTCAACGAGGGGCTAAGGACAATGAGCAGTTCTTC. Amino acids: CSAGRQRGAKDNEQFF.

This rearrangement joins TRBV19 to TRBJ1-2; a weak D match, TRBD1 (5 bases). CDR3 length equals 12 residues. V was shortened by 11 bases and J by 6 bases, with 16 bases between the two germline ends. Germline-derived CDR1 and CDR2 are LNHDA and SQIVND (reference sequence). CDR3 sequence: CASRVGGDGYTF. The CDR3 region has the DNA TGTGCCTCCCGAGTGGGGGGAGATGGCTACACCTTC. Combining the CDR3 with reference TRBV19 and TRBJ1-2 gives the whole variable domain DGGITQSPKYLFRKEGQNVTLSCEQNLNHDAMYWYRQDPGQGLRLIYYSQIVNDFQKGDIAEGYSVSREKKESFPLTVTSAQKNPTAFYLCASRVGGDGYTFGSGTRLTVV.

The CDR3 is CASSFMVSSSYNEQFF. CDR3 nucleotides: TGCGCCAGCAGCTTCATGGTCAGTAGCTCCTACAATGAGCAGTTCTTC. The chain joins TRBV5-1 to TRBJ2-1; D is unresolved. The CDR3 runs to 16 residues. The ends were cut back, 2 bases at V and 0 bases at J, with 12 bases in the middle. Germline-derived CDR1 and CDR2 are SGHRS and YFSETQ.

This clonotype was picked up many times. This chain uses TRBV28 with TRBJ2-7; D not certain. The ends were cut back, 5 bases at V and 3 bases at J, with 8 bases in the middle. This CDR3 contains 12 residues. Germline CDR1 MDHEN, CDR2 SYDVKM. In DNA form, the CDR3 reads TGTGCCAGCAGTGAAACATTCTACGAGCAGTACTTC. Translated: CASSETFYEQYF.

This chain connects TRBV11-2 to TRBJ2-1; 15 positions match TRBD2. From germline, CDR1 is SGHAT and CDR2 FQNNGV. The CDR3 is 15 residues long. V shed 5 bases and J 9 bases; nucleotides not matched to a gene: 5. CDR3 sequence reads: CASSPGLAGGAEQFF. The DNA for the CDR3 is TGTGCCAGCAGCCCGGGACTAGCGGGAGGTGCTGAGCAGTTCTTC.

The CDR3 is CASSQVQGAVNEKLFF. CDR3 nucleotides: TGCGCCAGCAGCCAAGTTCAGGGGGCAGTTAATGAAAAACTGTTTTTT. The chain is built from TRBV4-1 and TRBJ1-4; 8 bases fit TRBD1. Germline CDR1 and CDR2: MGHRA and YSYEKL. V dropped 1 base and J dropped 4; count of bases not matched to a gene: 5. This CDR3 spans 16 amino acids.

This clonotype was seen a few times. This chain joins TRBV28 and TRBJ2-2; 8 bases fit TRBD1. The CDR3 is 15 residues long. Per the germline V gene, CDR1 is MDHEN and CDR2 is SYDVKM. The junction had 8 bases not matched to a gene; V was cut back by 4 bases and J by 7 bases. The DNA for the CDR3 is TGTGCCAGCAGTTCATATCGACAGGGGCGCGGGGAGCTGTTTTTT. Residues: CASSSYRQGRGELFF.

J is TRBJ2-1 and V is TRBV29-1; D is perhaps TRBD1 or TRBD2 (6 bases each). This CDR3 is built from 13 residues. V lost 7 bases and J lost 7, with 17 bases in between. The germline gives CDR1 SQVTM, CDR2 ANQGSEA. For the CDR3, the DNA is TGCAGCGCTGATTTGGGGGCGGGGAATGAGCAGTTCTTC. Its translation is CSADLGAGNEQFF.

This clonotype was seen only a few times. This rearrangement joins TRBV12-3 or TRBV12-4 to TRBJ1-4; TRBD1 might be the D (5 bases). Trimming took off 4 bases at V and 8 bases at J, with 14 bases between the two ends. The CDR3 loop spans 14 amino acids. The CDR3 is CASSSTGPEEKLFF. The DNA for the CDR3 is TGTGCCAGCAGTTCAACAGGCCCGGAGGAAAAACTGTTTTTT.

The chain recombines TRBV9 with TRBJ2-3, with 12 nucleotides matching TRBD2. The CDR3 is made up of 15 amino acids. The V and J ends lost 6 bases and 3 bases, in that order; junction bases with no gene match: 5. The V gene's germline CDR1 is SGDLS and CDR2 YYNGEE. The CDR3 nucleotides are TGTGCCAGCACGCGGACTAGCGGGACTACAGATACGCAGTATTTT. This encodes CASTRTSGTTDTQYF.

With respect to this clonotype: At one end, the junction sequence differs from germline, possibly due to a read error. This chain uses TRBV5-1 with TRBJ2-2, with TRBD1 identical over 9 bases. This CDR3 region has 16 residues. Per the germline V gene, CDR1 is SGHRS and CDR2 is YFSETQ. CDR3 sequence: CASTGTGLANTRELFF. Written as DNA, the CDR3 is TGCGCCAGCACCGGGACAGGGCTAGCGAACACCCGGGAGCTGTTTTTT.

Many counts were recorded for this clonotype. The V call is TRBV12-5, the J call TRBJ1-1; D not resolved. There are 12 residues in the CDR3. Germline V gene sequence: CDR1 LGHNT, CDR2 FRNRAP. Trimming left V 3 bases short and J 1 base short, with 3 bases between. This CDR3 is CASGLRNTEAFF. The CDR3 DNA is TGTGCTAGTGGTTTACGGAACACTGAAGCTTTCTTT.

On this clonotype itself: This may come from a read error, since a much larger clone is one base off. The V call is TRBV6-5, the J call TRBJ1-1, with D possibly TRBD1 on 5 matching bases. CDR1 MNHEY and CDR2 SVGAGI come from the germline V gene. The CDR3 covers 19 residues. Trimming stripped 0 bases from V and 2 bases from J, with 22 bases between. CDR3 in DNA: TGTGCCAGCAGTTACTCGCCCGGGACGGCACCGTCTATAAACACTGAAGCTTTCTTT. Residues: CASSYSPGTAPSINTEAFF.

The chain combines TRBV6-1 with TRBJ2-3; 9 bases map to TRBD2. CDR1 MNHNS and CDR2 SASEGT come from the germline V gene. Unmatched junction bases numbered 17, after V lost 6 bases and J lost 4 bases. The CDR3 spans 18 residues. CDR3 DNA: TGTGCCAGCAGCCCCCCAGCGGGAGGAGGATCTTGGGCAGATACGCAGTATTTT. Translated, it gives CASSPPAGGGSWADTQYF.

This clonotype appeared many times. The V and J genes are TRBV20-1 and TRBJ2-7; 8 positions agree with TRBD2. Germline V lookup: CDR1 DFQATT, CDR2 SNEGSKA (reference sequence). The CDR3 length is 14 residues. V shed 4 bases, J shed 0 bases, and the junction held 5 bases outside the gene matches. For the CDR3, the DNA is TGCAGTGCTACTCTAGCGGGTATCTCCTACGAGCAGTACTTC. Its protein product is CSATLAGISYEQYF.

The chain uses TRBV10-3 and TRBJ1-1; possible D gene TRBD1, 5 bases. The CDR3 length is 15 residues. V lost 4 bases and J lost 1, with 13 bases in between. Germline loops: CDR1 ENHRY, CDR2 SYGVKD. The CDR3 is CAISVAGLSNTEAFF. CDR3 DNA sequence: TGTGCCATCAGTGTGGCAGGGCTTTCGAACACTGAAGCTTTCTTT.

CDR3 bases: TGCAGTGCTAGACGGCTAGCGGGAGTACCCGATACGCAGTATTTT. Translating it yields CSARRLAGVPDTQYF. The V and J genes are TRBV20-1 and TRBJ2-3, with 10 positions matching TRBD2. V was clipped by 2 bases and J by 6 bases; unmatched bases: 8. Per germline, CDR1 DFQATT and CDR2 SNEGSKA (reference sequence). CDR3 length: 15 residues.

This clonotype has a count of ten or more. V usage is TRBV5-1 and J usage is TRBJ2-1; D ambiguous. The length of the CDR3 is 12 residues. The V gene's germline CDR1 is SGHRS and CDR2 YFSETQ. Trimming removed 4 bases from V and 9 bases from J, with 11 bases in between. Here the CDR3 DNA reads TGCGCCAGCAGCCATGGGGTGGCTGAGCAGTTCTTC. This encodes CASSHGVAEQFF.

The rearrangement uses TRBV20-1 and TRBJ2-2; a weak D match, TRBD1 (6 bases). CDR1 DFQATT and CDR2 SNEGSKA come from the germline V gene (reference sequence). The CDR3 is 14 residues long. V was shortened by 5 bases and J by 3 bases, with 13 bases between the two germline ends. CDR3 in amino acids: CSAVQGVDTGELFF. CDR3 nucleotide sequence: TGCAGTGCTGTACAGGGTGTGGACACCGGGGAGCTGTTTTTT.

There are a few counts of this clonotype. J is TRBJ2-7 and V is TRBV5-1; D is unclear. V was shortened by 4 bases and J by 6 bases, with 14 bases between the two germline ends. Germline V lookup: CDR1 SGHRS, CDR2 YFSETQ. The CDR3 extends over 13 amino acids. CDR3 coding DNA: TGCGCCAGCAGCCTTGGCGTCATTCCCGAGCAGTACTTC. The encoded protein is CASSLGVIPEQYF.

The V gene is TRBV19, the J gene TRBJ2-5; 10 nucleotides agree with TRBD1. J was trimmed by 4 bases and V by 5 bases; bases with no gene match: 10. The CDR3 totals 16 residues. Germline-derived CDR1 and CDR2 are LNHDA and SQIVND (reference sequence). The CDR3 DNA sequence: TGTGCCAGTAGTCCCGCCCACGGACAGGGGGGAGAGACCCAGTACTTC. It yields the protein CASSPAHGQGGETQYF.

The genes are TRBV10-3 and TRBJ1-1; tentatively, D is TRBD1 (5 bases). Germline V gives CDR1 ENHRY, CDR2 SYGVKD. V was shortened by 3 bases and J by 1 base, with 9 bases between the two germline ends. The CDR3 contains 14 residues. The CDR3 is CAISDGRENTEAFF. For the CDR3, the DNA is TGTGCCATCAGTGACGGCAGGGAGAACACTGAAGCTTTCTTT.